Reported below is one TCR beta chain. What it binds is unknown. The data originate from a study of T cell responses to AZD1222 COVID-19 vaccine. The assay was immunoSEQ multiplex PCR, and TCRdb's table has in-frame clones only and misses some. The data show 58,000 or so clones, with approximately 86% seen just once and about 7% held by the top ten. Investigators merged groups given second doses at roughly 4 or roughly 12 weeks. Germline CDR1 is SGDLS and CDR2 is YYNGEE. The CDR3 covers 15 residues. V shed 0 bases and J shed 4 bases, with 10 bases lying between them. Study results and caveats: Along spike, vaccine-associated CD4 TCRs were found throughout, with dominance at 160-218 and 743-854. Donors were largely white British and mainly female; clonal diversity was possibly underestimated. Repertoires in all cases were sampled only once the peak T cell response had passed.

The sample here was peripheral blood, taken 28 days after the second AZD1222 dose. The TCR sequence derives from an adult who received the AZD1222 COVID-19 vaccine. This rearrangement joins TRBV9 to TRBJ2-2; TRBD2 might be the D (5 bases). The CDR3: CASSVGGGFTGELFF. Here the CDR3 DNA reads TGTGCCAGCAGCGTAGGAGGCGGGTTCACCGGGGAGCTGTTTTTT.